This T cell receptor beta chain was sequenced for a study of blood T cell repertoires in COVID-19. For the study at large: Samples representing acute and convalescent COVID-19 were sourced from the United States, Italy and Spain.

Using immunoSEQ multiplex PCR, the repertoire was profiled, and TCRdb retains in-frame clones only, with some absent. Found here are around 200,000 clones, 65% to 80% of them singletons; the top ten hold under 15%. V lost 4 bases to trimming and J lost 0 bases, with 7 bases between them. The CDR3 length is 15 residues. CDR1 and CDR2 (germline): MDHEN, SYDVKM. This clonotype was obtained from a woman between 50 and 59 years old with acute or convalescent COVID-19. Sequenced input: peripheral blood. J is TRBJ2-6 and V is TRBV28; D is unresolved. CDR3 DNA: TGTGCCAGCAGTTCTCCGAGCTCTGGGGCCAACGTCCTGACTTTC. It codes for CASSSPSSGANVLTF.